Listed below are T cell receptor beta chains from one sample, sequenced in a study of T-cell reconstitution after alpha-beta-depleted transplantation in children. TCRdb re-called the PCR reads with MiXCR, one entry per CDR3 protein. The sample shows 900,000 or so distinct CDR3 sequences, approximately 15% of them seen only once. The material was PBMCs, mostly from graft donor cells, obtained 360 days after TCRalphabeta/CD19-depleted stem cell transplant. These receptors were collected from a male patient under 18 who had a stem cell transplant for acute lymphoblastic leukemia, so the T cells may come from the graft donor. Each CDR3 is given with its conserved first and last residue. D genes are given only for firm matches. Only some rows state a clone size, as once, few, many or a class for expanded clones.

TRBV12-3/TRBV12-4	TRBJ2-7	TRBD1	NA	TGTGCCAGCAGTTTCCCCCCCGGGACAGGGGCCTACGAGCAGTACTTC	CASSFPPGTGAYEQYF
TRBV10-3	TRBJ2-7	NA	NA	TGTGCCATCAGTGACAGGGGAGGGTTCGACTACGAGCAGTACTTC	CAISDRGGFDYEQYF
TRBV2	TRBJ1-5	NA	NA	TGTGCCAGCAGTGAAGCGCCCCCGGGGGCCCAGCATTTT	CASSEAPPGAQHF
TRBV6-2/TRBV6-3	TRBJ2-7	TRBD2	once	TGTGCCAGCAGTTACACCCCACTAGCGGGAGAGTACGAGCAGTACTTC	CASSYTPLAGEYEQYF
TRBV7-7	TRBJ2-2	TRBD2	NA	TGTGCCAGCAGCTTGGGGCGGGAGGCCACCGGGGAGCTGTTTTTT	CASSLGREATGELFF
TRBV12-3/TRBV12-4	TRBJ1-2	TRBD1	NA	TGTGCCAGCAGTTCCATTTTATCTCGGACAGGCTATGGCTACACCTTC	CASSSILSRTGYGYTF
TRBV7-6	TRBJ2-1	TRBD2	few	TGTGCCAGCAGCTTAGCCCCCCTAGCGGGATTTGAGCAGTTCTTC	CASSLAPLAGFEQFF
TRBV5-1	TRBJ1-6	NA	NA	TGCGCCAGCAGTTTGGGAGATAATAATTCACCCCTCCACTTT	CASSLGDNNSPLHF
TRBV15	TRBJ2-5	TRBD2	NA	TGTGCCACCAGCAGAGTTCGGCTAGCGGGAGGGCGGGAGACCCAGTACTTC	CATSRVRLAGGRETQYF
TRBV11-3	TRBJ2-3	NA	few	TGTGCCAGCAGTCCGAAGACTCCTACAGATACGCAGTATTTT	CASSPKTPTDTQYF
TRBV11-1	TRBJ2-2	NA	many	TGTGCCAGCAGCTTAATGACCGGGGAGCTGTTTTTT	CASSLMTGELFF
TRBV12-3/TRBV12-4	TRBJ2-4	NA	few	TGTGCCAGCACCGAGGGGGATGGTGCAAACATTCAGTACTTC	CASTEGDGANIQYF
TRBV4-1	TRBJ2-5	TRBD2	few	TGCGCCAGCAGCCCCGGGGTAGCGGGAGATCAAGAGACCCAGTACTTC	CASSPGVAGDQETQYF
TRBV10-3	TRBJ2-2	NA	few	TGTGCCATCCATAAGGGCACCGGGGAGCTGTTTTTT	CAIHKGTGELFF
TRBV29-1	TRBJ2-1	TRBD2	few	TGCAGCGCGGGACTAGCGGGAGAAAATGAGCAGTTCTTC	CSAGLAGENEQFF
TRBV6-2/TRBV6-3	TRBJ2-5	TRBD2	NA	TGTGCCAGCAGGCCAAGCGGGAGGGCCAAGGAGACCCAGTACTTC	CASRPSGRAKETQYF
TRBV4-1	TRBJ2-7	TRBD2	NA	TGCGCCAGCACCTTCGGACTAGCGGATCGCAGAACCTACGAGCAGTACTTC	CASTFGLADRRTYEQYF
TRBV11-2	TRBJ2-1	NA	few	TGTGCCAGCAGCTTAGGTCCCCCCGGCAGATACAATGAGCAGTTCTTC	CASSLGPPGRYNEQFF
TRBV4-1	TRBJ2-7	NA	few	TGCGCCAGCAGCCAAGATTTTGCCGAGCAGTACTTC	CASSQDFAEQYF
TRBV10-3	TRBJ1-4	NA	NA	TGTGCCATCAGTGAGTCTTGGGCGGGGTCCAATGAAAAACTGTTTTTT	CAISESWAGSNEKLFF
TRBV11-3	TRBJ2-1	TRBD1	NA	TGTGCCAGCAGCTTAGACGGGACAGGGAGAGGAGGGAATGAGCAGTTCTTC	CASSLDGTGRGGNEQFF
TRBV12-3/TRBV12-4	TRBJ2-4	TRBD2	many	TGTGCCAGCAGTTTTGCCGGGAGGGCCAAAAACATTCAGTACTTC	CASSFAGRAKNIQYF
TRBV6-5	TRBJ2-3	NA	few	TGTGCCAGCAGTTACATGGGACCATTGGCAGATACGCAGTATTTT	CASSYMGPLADTQYF
TRBV20-1	TRBJ2-2	TRBD2	many	TGCAGTGCTAGGGCCGTCGGACTAGCGGATTACACCGGGGAGCTGTTTTTT	CSARAVGLADYTGELFF
TRBV29-1	TRBJ2-1	TRBD2	NA	TGCAGCGTTGAAGACGCCCTAGCGGGAGCTGAGCAGTTCTTC	CSVEDALAGAEQFF
TRBV12-3/TRBV12-4	TRBJ2-1	TRBD2	many	TGTGCCAGCAGTTTAGCGGCGGGAGGGCCCAATGAGCAGTTCTTC	CASSLAAGGPNEQFF
TRBV20-1	TRBJ2-2	TRBD2	many	TGCAGTGCTAGAGCGAGCGGGAGGGCCACCGGGGAGCTGTTTTTT	CSARASGRATGELFF
TRBV2	TRBJ2-5	TRBD2	NA	TGTGCCGGATCGGGAGGGCCTTCGGAGACCCAGTACTTC	CAGSGGPSETQYF
TRBV6-1	TRBJ2-3	TRBD2	few	TGTGCCAGCATCGACGTGGGGGGGGGAGATACGCAGTATTTT	CASIDVGGGDTQYF
TRBV5-1	TRBJ2-7	NA	many	TGCGCCAGCAGCTTGGTTGGGCTCTACGAGCAGTACTTC	CASSLVGLYEQYF
TRBV3-1	TRBJ2-2	NA	few	TGTGCCAGCAGCCAAGTCGGAGGGGAAGTCACCGGGGAGCTGTTTTTT	CASSQVGGEVTGELFF
TRBV20-1	TRBJ2-1	NA	NA	TGCAGTGCTAGAGATTGGGCTGGCTCCTACAATGAGCAGTTCTTC	CSARDWAGSYNEQFF
TRBV19	TRBJ1-2	TRBD1	few	TGTGCCAGTAGTCGGACAGGGGTTGCCTATGGCTACACCTTC	CASSRTGVAYGYTF
TRBV2	TRBJ2-1	NA	once	TGTGCCAGCAAGGATGGGGGACTTAACTACAATGAGCAGTTCTTC	CASKDGGLNYNEQFF
TRBV12-3/TRBV12-4	TRBJ2-1	NA	many	TGTGCCAGCAGTTTAAGGATGGGATACAATGAGCAGTTCTTC	CASSLRMGYNEQFF
TRBV9	TRBJ2-2	NA	NA	TGTGCCAGCAGCGACCCCGGTGTCGCCGGGGAGCTGTTTTTT	CASSDPGVAGELFF
TRBV24-1	TRBJ1-3	NA	many	TGTGCCACCAGTGATCCTCCAATCCGGGACAACGGAAACACCATATATTTT	CATSDPPIRDNGNTIYF
TRBV5-1	TRBJ2-5	NA	NA	TGCGCCAGCAGCTTCGGTGCGGGAGAGACCCAGTACTTC	CASSFGAGETQYF
TRBV27	TRBJ2-7	NA	few	TGTGCCAGCAGTTTCCTAAACGGGGATTCCTACGAGCAGTACTTC	CASSFLNGDSYEQYF
TRBV6-2/TRBV6-3	TRBJ2-7	NA	many	TGTGCCAGCAGTTACCACTCGCCAGGCGAGCAGTACTTC	CASSYHSPGEQYF
TRBV29-1	TRBJ2-4	NA	many	TGCAGCGTTGCCCGGGAAGGGGCCAAAAACATTCAGTACTTC	CSVAREGAKNIQYF
TRBV29-1	TRBJ2-3	TRBD2	NA	TGCAGCGTTGAAGGGACTAGCGGAGGGAGCACAGATACGCAGTATTTT	CSVEGTSGGSTDTQYF
TRBV12-3/TRBV12-4	TRBJ2-7	TRBD2	NA	TGTGCCAGCAGTCCGTATGGACTAGCGGGAGACTACGAGCAGTACTTC	CASSPYGLAGDYEQYF
TRBV12-3/TRBV12-4	TRBJ2-1	NA	few	TGTGCCAGCAGTTTTCGGGGGAGTCGGGGCAATGAGCAGTTCTTC	CASSFRGSRGNEQFF
TRBV29-1	TRBJ2-6	NA	few	TGCAGCGTTGAAGTTGGTTCTGACGCTGGGGCCAACGTCCTGACTTTC	CSVEVGSDAGANVLTF
TRBV10-3	TRBJ2-1	NA	many	TGTGCCATCAGTGAGGGTGACCTATCCGCCTACAATGAGCAGTTCTTC	CAISEGDLSAYNEQFF
TRBV20-1	TRBJ2-2	NA	many	TGCAGTGCTAGAGATTTTGTCCGAGGAGGGACCGGGGAGCTGTTTTTT	CSARDFVRGGTGELFF
TRBV10-1	TRBJ2-3	NA	NA	TGCGCCAGCAGTGCGACCCTTTATAGTAGCGCCAGCACAGATACGCAGTATTTT	CASSATLYSSASTDTQYF
TRBV2	TRBJ2-5	TRBD2	NA	TGTGCCAGCAGTCGGCGGGGGGATCCACGCCAAGAGACCCAGTACTTC	CASSRRGDPRQETQYF
TRBV4-1	TRBJ1-3	NA	NA	TGCGCCAGCAGCCAAGATATAGGGGACGGAGAATTGAACACCATATATTTT	CASSQDIGDGELNTIYF
TRBV5-1	TRBJ2-1	NA	few	TGCGCCAGCAGCTTTACCGGGGATGAGCAGTTCTTC	CASSFTGDEQFF
TRBV18	TRBJ2-7	TRBD1	few	TGTGCCAGCTCACCCCTGGGACAGGGAAGCTACGAGCAGTACTTC	CASSPLGQGSYEQYF
TRBV12-3/TRBV12-4	TRBJ2-2	NA	NA	TGTGCCAGCAGCCCAAGCCGAGGACTCTCCCTTGAGGCCGGGGAGCTGTTTTTT	CASSPSRGLSLEAGELFF
TRBV27	TRBJ2-5	NA	NA	TGTGCCGCCCGGGGCTGGGGACCTCAAGAGACCCAGTACTTC	CAARGWGPQETQYF
TRBV5-1	TRBJ1-5	NA	few	TGCGCCAGCAGCTTTGGGGCAGTTGGACAGCCCCAGCATTTT	CASSFGAVGQPQHF
TRBV2	TRBJ2-3	NA	NA	TGTGCCAGCAACACCCTGGGCGCGAATACGCAGTATTTT	CASNTLGANTQYF
TRBV18	TRBJ2-1	TRBD1	NA	TGTGCCAGCTCACCACCGAGCCTTGACAGGGGACCATACAATGAGCAGTTCTTC	CASSPPSLDRGPYNEQFF